This T cell receptor beta chain was observed in a study of tumor and adjacent non-tumor tissue in lung cancer. Whole-study context: Stage I to III disease affected 10 men and 5 women aged about 30 to 85. Study-level findings and limits: Tumor tissue had significantly higher TCR diversity than normal lung.

The V gene's germline CDR1 is SEHNR and CDR2 FQNEAQ (reference sequence). V was cut by 5 bases and J by 14 bases, with 23 bases left in between. The CDR3 is 14 amino acids. No cell sorting was done before RNA was extracted from the tissue. Distant lung tissue was collected more than 3 cm away from the tumor edge. The sample holds many counts of this clonotype. Its antigen is as yet unknown. TCRbeta libraries were built with three rounds of nested PCR, modified from ARM-PCR. Using its own MiXCR run on the multiplex PCR reads, TCRdb lists one record per CDR3 protein. The sample has over 100,000 distinct CDR3 sequences, about 63% seen once; the top ten hold roughly 20%.

The sequence derives from a man between 60 and 75 years old with non-small cell lung cancer. Sequencing was performed on distant non-tumor lung tissue. V is TRBV7-9 and J is TRBJ2-3; no clear D gene. The CDR3, as DNA: TGTGCCAGCAGCAACAACCCTCTCGGAAATGCCCTGTATTTT. This codes for CASSNNPLGNALYF. The full variable domain, rest sourced from reference TRBV7-9 and TRBJ2-3, is DTGVSQNPRHKITKRGQNVTFRCDPISEHNRLYWYRQTLGQGPEFLTYFQNEAQLEKSRLLSDRFSAERPKGSFSTLEIQRTEQGDSAMYLCASSNNPLGNALYFGPGTRLTVL.